This T cell receptor (beta chain) was identified during a study of CD8 T cells in Susac syndrome. Study background: Patients with Susac syndrome were therapy-naive, treated with corticosteroids, or treated with intravenous immunoglobulin alone when blood was collected. Study-wide findings and caveats: CD8+ clonal expansion in Susac peaked in TEMRA cells and active patients.

FACS was used to enrich TEMRA cells, whereas the CD8+ and CD4+ T cells were obtained by negative isolation. Germline V CDR1 and CDR2: SEHNR, FQNEAQ (reference sequence). The CDR3 has 15 amino acids. The V gene lost 0 bases and the J gene lost 0 bases, with 8 bases spanning the gap. RNA, at roughly 0.5 to 1 ug, was reverse transcribed with random hexamers. One entry per CDR3 protein, called by TCRdb with MiXCR from the immunoSEQ multiplex PCR reads. The data hold some 130,000 distinct CDR3 sequences, with 85% to 95% observed a single time. This clonotype was recorded once. No antigen is known for it. The genes are TRBV7-9 and TRBJ2-5; weak D call: TRBD1 (6 bases). The receptor was isolated from a human donor with Susac syndrome. The specimen was CD8+ T cells from PBMCs. The CDR3 DNA follows: TGTGCCAGCAGCTTAGCGGACAGAGACCAAGAGACCCAGTACTTC. Protein: CASSLADRDQETQYF.